Below, 31 T cell receptor beta chains from the same sample are listed, as sequenced in a study of cytomegalovirus exposure and HLA in healthy donors. PCR involved 60 Vbeta and 13 Jbeta primers. Assay: immunoSEQ multiplex PCR; the TCRdb copy retains only in-frame clones and omits some. The sample holds about 190,000 clones, 60% to 80% seen once. Material for sequencing was PBMCs. The source is a woman under 30 in good health and CMV-seronegative.

The V call is TRBV5-1, the J call TRBJ1-1; possible D gene TRBD1, 5 bases. Germline loops: CDR1 SGHRS, CDR2 YFSETQ. With 0 bases removed from V and 1 base from J, the gap between germline ends came to 7 bases. The CDR3 runs 14 residues. The CDR3 sequence: CASSLDTGNTEAFF. In DNA, the CDR3 is TGCGCCAGCAGCTTGGATACAGGGAACACTGAAGCTTTCTTT.

The chain combines TRBV5-1 with TRBJ1-4; TRBD1 is a possible D gene (6 bases). CDR1 is SGHRS, CDR2 YFSETQ, per germline. Trimming removed 4 bases from V and 0 bases from J, with 13 bases in between. This CDR3 contains 16 residues. CDR3 in DNA: TGCGCCAGCAGCCCCATGACAGGTGCAACTAATGAAAAACTGTTTTTT. It translates to CASSPMTGATNEKLFF. Together with reference TRBV5-1 and TRBJ1-4, the CDR3 gives the full variable domain: KAGVTQTPRYLIKTRGQQVTLSCSPISGHRSVSWYQQTPGQGLQFLFEYFSETQRNKGNFPGRFSGRQFSNSRSEMNVSTLELGDSALYLCASSPMTGATNEKLFFGSGTQLSVL.

CDR3 sequence (DNA): TGTGCCAGCAGCTTTTTCCGACTAGCGGGGGGGCCGAGCACAGATACGCAGTATTTT. Residues: CASSFFRLAGGPSTDTQYF. The rearrangement uses TRBV5-4 and TRBJ2-3, with 14 positions matching TRBD2. Germline CDR1 SGHNT, CDR2 YYREEE (reference sequence). The J segment lost 0 bases and the V segment lost 2 bases, leaving 8 bases of the junction unmatched. The CDR3 contains 19 residues.

This clone has a handful of counts. The chain couples TRBV6-5 to TRBJ2-7, with D maybe TRBD1 (6 bases). Germline CDR1 reads MNHEY; CDR2 reads SVGAGI. V was pared by 2 bases and J by 2 bases, with 10 bases between. The CDR3 has 14 amino acids. In nucleotides, the CDR3 is TGTGCCAGCAGTTACCGGGACACCACCTACGAGCAGTACTTC. Translating it yields CASSYRDTTYEQYF.

The V gene is TRBV10-3, the J gene TRBJ2-1; TRBD1 matches 9 bases. After removal of 0 bases from V and 8 bases from J, the junction contained 2 bases not matched to a gene. Germline V CDR1 and CDR2: ENHRY, SYGVKD. This CDR3 is built from 14 residues. CDR3 sequence reads: CAISESGQGYEQFF. In DNA, the CDR3 is TGTGCCATCAGTGAGTCTGGACAGGGGTATGAGCAGTTCTTC.

The CDR3 loop is CASSPWWASGGEETQYF. DNA for the CDR3: TGTGCCAGCAGCCCCTGGTGGGCTAGCGGGGGGGAAGAGACCCAGTACTTC. V gene TRBV7-9 combines with J gene TRBJ2-5, with 12 positions matching TRBD2. Germline CDR1 reads SEHNR; CDR2 reads FQNEAQ (reference sequence). The CDR3 sequence is 17 residues long. Trimming took 5 bases from V and 3 from J; bases not matched to a gene: 10.

CDR3 sequence reads: CASNSVPPGQGYEQYF. Here the CDR3 DNA reads TGCGCCAGCAACTCGGTCCCCCCCGGACAGGGATACGAGCAGTACTTC. The chain is built from TRBV5-1 and TRBJ2-7; 8 positions agree with TRBD1. The germline CDR1 and CDR2 sequences are SGHRS and YFSETQ. After removal of 6 bases from V and 4 bases from J, the junction contained 15 bases not matched to a gene. CDR3 size: 16 residues.

About this clone itself: One end of the junction fails to match germline, which may point to a read error. The rearrangement links TRBV7-9 to TRBJ2-1; 7 nucleotides match TRBD2. There are 17 residues in the CDR3. Germline values: CDR1 SEHNR, CDR2 FQNEAQ (reference sequence). The CDR3 region is CSSSPDGGLRFYNEQFF. The CDR3 region has the DNA TGTTCCAGCAGCCCGGACGGGGGACTACGATTCTACAATGAGCAGTTCTTC.

This clone appeared many times. The chain carries TRBV5-1 and TRBJ1-2; D is unclear. The CDR3 has 18 residues. Deletions cut 0 bases from V and 5 bases from J, with 23 bases between. Germline V gene sequence: CDR1 SGHRS, CDR2 YFSETQ. CDR3 sequence: CASSLVPPDGSEFYGYTF. The CDR3, as DNA: TGCGCCAGCAGCTTGGTCCCGCCAGACGGGTCCGAATTTTATGGCTACACCTTC.

The chain carries TRBV9 and TRBJ1-1, with D uncertain. V lost 4 bases and J 4 bases, leaving 14 bases between the germline ends. This CDR3 comprises 14 residues. Germline V gene sequence: CDR1 SGDLS, CDR2 YYNGEE. This CDR3 is CASSPPGFPTEAFF. The CDR3 DNA reads TGTGCCAGCAGCCCACCCGGGTTCCCCACTGAAGCTTTCTTT.

The chain carries TRBV11-3 and TRBJ2-7; D not resolved. Germline loops: CDR1 SGHNT, CDR2 YENEEA. The CDR3 is 12 residues long. With 4 bases removed from V and 4 bases from J, the gap between germline ends came to 8 bases. CDR3: CASSSTRYEQYF. The CDR3 DNA is TGTGCCAGCAGCTCCACCAGGTACGAGCAGTACTTC.

V is TRBV5-4 and J is TRBJ1-2, with D unclear. V was pared by 4 bases and J by 3 bases, with 7 bases between. The CDR3 consists of 12 residues. Germline-derived CDR1 and CDR2 are SGHNT and YYREEE (reference sequence). The CDR3 loop reads CASSSQYYGYTF. The CDR3 DNA reads as TGTGCCAGCAGCAGCCAATACTATGGCTACACCTTC.

The chain employs TRBV4-1 and TRBJ1-2; unclear D gene. Germline V lookup: CDR1 MGHRA, CDR2 YSYEKL. V was trimmed by 0 bases and J by 2 bases, leaving 4 bases between them. This CDR3 region has 13 residues. CDR3 bases: TGCGCCAGCAGCCAAGACAGGAACTATGGCTACACCTTC. Translation: CASSQDRNYGYTF.

The V gene is TRBV5-6, the J gene TRBJ2-5; TRBD1 might be the D (6 bases). This CDR3 is 15 amino acids long. V lost 5 bases to trimming and J lost 1 base, with 15 bases between them. Germline V lookup: CDR1 SGHDT, CDR2 YYEEEE. CDR3 loop: CASSFGQYLQETQYF. Here the CDR3 DNA reads TGTGCCAGCAGTTTCGGACAGTACCTCCAAGAGACCCAGTACTTC.

This CDR3 reads CASSPPSGGTDTQYF. CDR3 in DNA: TGTGCCAGCAGCCCGCCTAGCGGGGGCACAGATACGCAGTATTTT. The chain couples TRBV9 to TRBJ2-3, with 9 bases fitting TRBD2. Germline CDR1 SGDLS, CDR2 YYNGEE. V was pared by 4 bases and J by 1 base, with 4 bases of the junction left unmatched. The CDR3 has 15 amino acids.

This chain uses TRBV27 with TRBJ2-1; no clear D. Germline-derived CDR1 and CDR2 are MNHEY and SMNVEV (reference sequence). V gave up 6 bases and J gave up 0 bases, with 12 bases separating them. The CDR3 is made up of 15 amino acids. CDR3 amino acids: CASSQPPVSYNEQFF. The DNA of the CDR3 is TGTGCCAGCAGCCAACCGCCGGTCTCCTACAATGAGCAGTTCTTC.

The chain joins TRBV29-1 to TRBJ2-2, with D maybe TRBD1 (5 bases). CDR1 and CDR2 from the germline V gene are SQVTM and ANQGSEA. There are 13 residues in the CDR3. V shed 4 bases and J shed 6 bases, with 12 bases lying between them. CDR3 nucleotides: TGCAGCGTTGCCCCAACAGGCCCCGGGGAGCTGTTTTTT. Translating gives CSVAPTGPGELFF.

Written as DNA, the CDR3 is TGTGCCAGCAGCCTGGAGCGGGGGGCCTACACCGGGGAGCTGTTTTTT. Protein sequence: CASSLERGAYTGELFF. The chain employs TRBV5-6 and TRBJ2-2; 9 nucleotides line up with TRBD2. Germline-derived CDR1 and CDR2 are SGHDT and YYEEEE. Unmatched junction bases numbered 7, after V lost 4 bases and J lost 3 bases. The CDR3 spans 16 residues.

This chain uses TRBV14 with TRBJ1-2; a possible D gene is TRBD1 (5 bases). V was cut by 4 bases and J by 3 bases, with 9 bases left in between. Looked up from germline, CDR1 is SGHDN and CDR2 is FVKESK. The CDR3 spans 13 residues. The CDR3 nucleotides are TGTGCCAGCAGCCTCCTCAGGGACTATGGCTACACCTTC. It codes for CASSLLRDYGYTF.

The rearrangement links TRBV2 to TRBJ2-7; the D gene is possibly TRBD1 (6 bases). Trimming removed 3 bases at V and 4 bases at J, with 7 bases between. The CDR3 sequence is 12 residues long. CDR1 and CDR2 from the germline V gene are SNHLY and FYNNEI. The DNA of the CDR3 is TGTGCCAGCAGTGACAGGGGATACGAGCAGTACTTC. Residues: CASSDRGYEQYF. The full variable domain, in which reference TRBV2 and TRBJ2-7 provide the parts outside the CDR3, is EPEVTQTPSHQVTQMGQEVILRCVPISNHLYFYWYRQILGQKVEFLVSFYNNEISEKSEIFDDQFSVERPDGSNFTLKIRSTKLEDSAMYFCASSDRGYEQYFGPGTRLTVT.

J is TRBJ2-3 and V is TRBV7-9, with 10 bases identical to TRBD1. V trimming: 0 bases; J trimming: 2 bases; junction bases outside the gene matches: 5. The CDR3 has 17 residues. Germline-derived CDR1 and CDR2 are SEHNR and FQNEAQ (reference sequence). The CDR3 region is CASSLAGTGDHTDTQYF. The CDR3 DNA sequence: TGTGCCAGCAGCTTAGCCGGGACAGGGGACCACACAGATACGCAGTATTTT.

This clone showed up just a few times. The rearrangement joins TRBV10-3 to TRBJ2-1; perhaps TRBD2 as D (6 bases). The CDR3 is made up of 15 amino acids. V was cut by 8 bases and J by 2 bases, with 16 bases left in between. The germline V gene encodes CDR1 ENHRY and CDR2 SYGVKD. The CDR3 DNA reads TGTGCCATCTCCCTTGACGGGGGACCCTACAATGAGCAGTTCTTC. Translation: CAISLDGGPYNEQFF.

A few counts support this clone. The chain employs TRBV10-3 and TRBJ2-2; 10 bases match TRBD2. With 2 bases clipped from V and 3 bases from J, the junction kept 6 bases outside the gene matches. The CDR3 is made up of 17 amino acids. Germline CDR1 is ENHRY and CDR2 is SYGVKD. This CDR3 reads CAISEASGGLYTGELFF. The CDR3, as DNA: TGTGCCATCAGTGAGGCTAGCGGGGGCCTCTACACCGGGGAGCTGTTTTTT.

The CDR3 region is CASSLYRDTQYF. For the CDR3, the DNA is TGTGCCAGCAGCTTATACAGAGATACGCAGTATTTT. The J gene is TRBJ2-3, the V gene TRBV7-2; D is uncertain. The CDR3 has 12 amino acids. Germline lookup yields CDR1 SGHTA and CDR2 FQGNSA. Trimming left V 2 bases short and J 5 bases short, with 5 bases between.

The V call is TRBV2, the J call TRBJ2-3; TRBD1 might be the D (5 bases). Germline-derived CDR1 and CDR2 are SNHLY and FYNNEI. The CDR3 contains 14 residues. Trimming pared 11 bases from V and 0 bases from J, leaving 15 bases between. In DNA, the CDR3 is TGTGCCGGGAAGACAGAAACTAGCACAGATACGCAGTATTTT. It encodes CAGKTETSTDTQYF.

This clone was observed a few times. The chain recombines TRBV6-6 with TRBJ2-5; D uncertain. The end of the DNA is better explained by TRBJ2-7, so the J call may be wrong. The CDR3 runs 13 residues. Germline assignment: CDR1 MNHNY and CDR2 SVGAGI (reference sequence). CDR3 nucleotides: TGTGCCAGCAGTTACGCTGTTGCCTACGAGCAGTACTTC. It encodes CASSYAVAYEQYF.

This clone is a singleton in its sample. This rearrangement joins TRBV7-2 to TRBJ2-7, with D possibly being TRBD1 (6 bases). Trimming removed 7 bases at V and 7 bases at J, with 17 bases between. This CDR3 comprises 13 residues. Germline loops: CDR1 SGHTA, CDR2 FQGNSA. The CDR3 spells CASTQGSQREQYF. The CDR3 nucleotides read TGTGCCAGCACCCAGGGGTCTCAGCGAGAGCAGTACTTC.

The sample holds a few counts of this clone. This chain joins TRBV19 and TRBJ2-7; 7 nucleotides line up with TRBD2. CDR1 is LNHDA, CDR2 SQIVND, per germline (reference sequence). This CDR3 is built from 11 residues. The V gene end was trimmed by 6 bases and the J gene end by 4 bases; junction bases not matched to a gene: 0. The CDR3 is CASRGGYEQYF. The CDR3 region has the DNA TGTGCCAGTAGGGGGGGGTACGAGCAGTACTTC.

The chain links TRBV29-1 to TRBJ1-5; D perhaps matches TRBD1 (6 bases). V was trimmed by 6 bases and J by 6 bases, leaving 18 bases between them. The CDR3 is 14 amino acids. Per germline, CDR1 SQVTM and CDR2 ANQGSEA. The CDR3 DNA follows: TGCAGCGTCTTACCAGGGGATTCAGGTCAGCCCCAGCATTTT. It specifies CSVLPGDSGQPQHF.

CDR3 sequence: CASSIGQPSRGYGYTF. The CDR3 DNA reads TGTGCCAGTAGTATAGGACAGCCCTCAAGGGGCTATGGCTACACCTTC. This chain links TRBV19 with TRBJ1-2; D may be TRBD1 (5 bases). V was pared by 1 base and J by 4 bases, with 16 bases between. The germline V gene encodes CDR1 LNHDA and CDR2 SQIVND (reference sequence). The CDR3 has 16 amino acids.

The rearrangement links TRBV7-2 to TRBJ1-5, with 8 bases identical to TRBD1. V lost 2 bases, J lost 7 bases, and 7 bases stayed unmatched. The CDR3 totals 15 residues. Germline CDR1 SGHTA, CDR2 FQGNSA. This chain's CDR3 is CASSLSSGGWQPQHF. The CDR3 DNA reads as TGTGCCAGCAGCTTAAGCTCAGGGGGCTGGCAGCCCCAGCATTTT.